These 5 T cell receptor beta chains originate from one sample sequenced in a study of spatial heterogeneity in lung cancer. Stated time point: sample taken at primary tumor resection. Study-level results: It was found that expanded intratumoral alpha and beta TCR counts tracked tumor mutation counts.

These receptors have no known antigen. TCRdb independently ran MiXCR on the 5' RACE reads; one entry per CDR3 protein. The data contain approximately 2,600 distinct CDR3 sequences, around 7.2% of them singletons. The input for sequencing was lung tumor tissue, taken at surgery. The receptor source for this set is a female donor with early-stage non-small cell lung cancer.

By sample fraction, this clonotype is medium-sized. This chain joins TRBV30 and TRBJ2-7; D remains unclear. Trimming removed 4 bases at V and 4 bases at J, with 8 bases between. Germline V gene data show CDR1 as GTSNPN and CDR2 as SVGIG (reference sequence). The CDR3 extends over 11 amino acids. The CDR3 is CAWKALYEQYF. The DNA for the CDR3 is TGTGCCTGGAAAGCTCTTTACGAGCAGTACTTC.

This clonotype is termed medium-sized (0.01 to 0.1%). The chain has TRBV12-3 or TRBV12-4 and TRBJ2-1; no firm D call. Trimming removed 6 bases at V and 0 bases at J, with 6 bases between. This CDR3 contains 13 residues. Here the CDR3 DNA reads TGTGCCAGCAGACTTCTCTCCTACAATGAGCAGTTCTTC. Its protein is CASRLLSYNEQFF.

Sample share makes this clonotype large. The V call is TRBV4-3, the J call TRBJ2-6; TRBD1 matches at 7 bases. This CDR3 contains 17 residues. Germline CDR1 reads LGHNA; CDR2 reads YSLEER. Unmatched junction bases numbered 2, after V lost 0 bases and J lost 0 bases. The CDR3 sequence: CASSQEGTASGANVLTF. The CDR3 nucleotides read TGCGCCAGCAGCCAAGAGGGGACAGCCTCTGGGGCCAACGTCCTGACTTTC.

By sample fraction, this clonotype is medium-sized. The V gene is TRBV5-6, the J gene TRBJ2-6; D not certain. Germline V lookup: CDR1 SGHDT, CDR2 YYEEEE. V gave up 2 bases and J gave up 1 base, with 1 base separating them. The CDR3 extends over 13 amino acids. The CDR3 region has the DNA TGTGCCAGCAGCTTATCTGGGGCCAACGTCCTGACTTTC. This gives the protein CASSLSGANVLTF.

This clonotype has ten or more counts. V is TRBV3-1 and J is TRBJ2-1; D perhaps matches TRBD2 (5 bases). Germline V lookup: CDR1 LGHDT, CDR2 YNNKEL (reference sequence). CDR3 size: 12 residues. Trimming removed 4 bases from V and 9 bases from J, with 10 bases in between. CDR3 protein: CASSPTRGEQFF. The CDR3 DNA follows: TGTGCCAGCAGCCCTACTCGGGGTGAGCAGTTCTTC.